This TCR beta chain was found in a study of blood T cell repertoires in COVID-19. Data came from immunoSEQ multiplex PCR; TCRdb stores just in-frame clones and leaves some out. The sample includes about 200,000 clones, 65% to 90% seen only once; the top ten take 10% to 15%. Cohort placement rested on clinical history that participants reported themselves. V lost 1 base to trimming and J lost 7 bases; unmatched junction nucleotides: 6. Germline V gene data show CDR1 as SEHNR and CDR2 as FQNEAQ (reference sequence). The CDR3 spans 17 residues. This clone has just one count. The sequence derives from a middle-aged man who had recovered from COVID-19. V and J are TRBV7-9 and TRBJ2-1; 14 bases map to TRBD2. Sequences were obtained from PBMCs or T cells enriched from blood (not recorded which). The CDR3 spells CASSLELGTSGRNEQFF. Written as DNA, the CDR3 is TGTGCCAGCAGCTTAGAGTTGGGGACTAGCGGGAGAAATGAGCAGTTCTTC.